This is a list of T cell receptor beta chains from one sample in a study of cytomegalovirus exposure and HLA in healthy donors. TCRdb's table, derived via immunoSEQ multiplex PCR, lists solely in-frame clones and lacks some. The data contain about 200,000 clones, around 84% of them singletons. Sequencing was carried out using PBMCs. The receptors stem from a young woman in good health and CMV-seropositive. Each CDR3 is given with its conserved first and last residue. Fields, in order: D gene, J gene, clone size, V gene, CDR3 DNA, CDR3 protein. The D gene is left open where the match is weak. A clone size is listed for some rows: how often the clone was seen (once, few, many), or a class if it is expanded.

D: TRBD1; J: TRBJ1-3; size: once; V: TRBV7-7; DNA: TGTGCTAGCAGCTTAGGACAGGGCTCTGGAAACACCATATATTTT; CDR3: CASSLGQGSGNTIYF
D: -; J: TRBJ2-1; size: -; V: TRBV6-5; DNA: TGTGCCAGCAGAACAGGTACCTACAATGAGCAGTTCTTC; CDR3: CASRTGTYNEQFF
D: -; J: TRBJ1-3; size: -; V: TRBV18; DNA: TGTGCCAGCTCATACCAGGACTCTGGAAACACCATATATTTT; CDR3: CASSYQDSGNTIYF
D: TRBD1; J: TRBJ1-1; size: -; V: TRBV29-1; DNA: TGCAGCGTTGACAGGGGGATGAACACTGAAGCTTTCTTT; CDR3: CSVDRGMNTEAFF
D: TRBD1; J: TRBJ2-7; size: few; V: TRBV6-5; DNA: TGTGCCAGCAGTTACTCGGGGACAGGGTTCTACGAGCAGTACTTC; CDR3: CASSYSGTGFYEQYF
D: -; J: TRBJ1-1; size: -; V: TRBV2; DNA: TGTGCCAGCCTTCCCCAGGGAGGGGGCACTGAAGCTTTCTTT; CDR3: CASLPQGGGTEAFF
D: -; J: TRBJ1-1; size: -; V: TRBV2; DNA: TGTGCCAGCAGGTCGACAGATCAGGACACTGAAGCTTTCTTT; CDR3: CASRSTDQDTEAFF
D: TRBD1; J: TRBJ2-2; size: -; V: TRBV27; DNA: TGTGCCAGCAGTAGTGAGGGGGCGTTAGCCGGGGAGCTGTTTTTT; CDR3: CASSSEGALAGELFF
D: TRBD1; J: TRBJ2-7; size: -; V: TRBV6-6; DNA: TGTGCCAGTAGTGACAGGGGGAGATACGAGCAGTACTTC; CDR3: CASSDRGRYEQYF
D: TRBD1; J: TRBJ1-2; size: -; V: TRBV7-9; DNA: TGTGCCAGCCGTCCAGGGGGCGCAGGTGGCTACACCTTC; CDR3: CASRPGGAGGYTF
D: TRBD2; J: TRBJ2-5; size: -; V: TRBV25-1; DNA: TGTGCCAGCAGTGAACCGGGACTAGCGGGAAGTGTTGGGACCCAGTACTTC; CDR3: CASSEPGLAGSVGTQYF
D: TRBD1; J: TRBJ1-5; size: -; V: TRBV4-1; DNA: TGCGCCAGCAGCCTCGTCCCGGGACAGGGGGCGCTGGTCGGGCAGCCCCAGCATTTT; CDR3: CASSLVPGQGALVGQPQHF
D: TRBD1; J: TRBJ2-5; size: once; V: TRBV29-1; DNA: TGCAGCGGATCCACGGGGACAGACCAAGAGACCCAGTACTTC; CDR3: CSGSTGTDQETQYF
D: TRBD2; J: TRBJ2-1; size: -; V: TRBV6-5; DNA: TGTGCCAGCAGTTTTGGACTAGCGCCTACCTACAATGAGCAGTTCTTC; CDR3: CASSFGLAPTYNEQFF
D: TRBD2; J: TRBJ2-1; size: -; V: TRBV7-9; DNA: TGTGCCAGCAGCCCGGGGGTCACTAGCGGGAGATTCATCAATGAGCAGTTCTTC; CDR3: CASSPGVTSGRFINEQFF
D: TRBD2; J: TRBJ2-3; size: -; V: TRBV6-5; DNA: TGTGCCAGCAGTTGGGGACTAGCGGAGACAGATACGCAGTATTTT; CDR3: CASSWGLAETDTQYF
D: TRBD1; J: TRBJ2-7; size: -; V: TRBV27; DNA: TGTGCCAGCAGTTTTGGTACAGGGGGGACCTACGAGCAGTACTTC; CDR3: CASSFGTGGTYEQYF
D: -; J: TRBJ2-2; size: -; V: TRBV5-6; DNA: TGTGCCAGCAGCCTCAACACCGGGGAGCTGTTTTTT; CDR3: CASSLNTGELFF
D: -; J: TRBJ2-2; size: once; V: TRBV2; DNA: TGTGCCAGCTCGTCCCAGGCGAACACCGGGGAGCTGTTTTTT; CDR3: CASSSQANTGELFF
D: -; J: TRBJ2-7; size: -; V: TRBV28; DNA: TGTGCCAGCAGTTTAACTAACGGCCCCTTCTACGAGCAGTACTTC; CDR3: CASSLTNGPFYEQYF
D: TRBD2; J: TRBJ2-1; size: -; V: TRBV25-1; DNA: TGTGCCACCTGCCCAGCGGGAGGAGGTGAGCAGTTCTTC; CDR3: CATCPAGGGEQFF
D: TRBD1; J: TRBJ1-1; size: -; V: TRBV29-1; DNA: TGCAGCGTTTTGACAGGGGAGGAGGCTGAAGCTTTCTTT; CDR3: CSVLTGEEAEAFF
D: TRBD2; J: TRBJ2-1; size: few; V: TRBV5-1; DNA: TGCGCCAGCAGCTTGGCTAGCGGGAGGAGTTACAATGAGCAGTTCTTC; CDR3: CASSLASGRSYNEQFF
D: -; J: TRBJ1-1; size: few; V: TRBV6-1; DNA: TGTGCCAGCAGTGAAGGCGGTGCGGCTTTCTTT; CDR3: CASSEGGAAFF
D: TRBD1; J: TRBJ1-5; size: once; V: TRBV4-1; DNA: TGCGCCAGCTCTGTAGGGACAGGCTTCATTAGCAATCAGCCCCAGCATTTT; CDR3: CASSVGTGFISNQPQHF
D: TRBD1; J: TRBJ1-2; size: -; V: TRBV6-5; DNA: TGTGCCAGCAGTCCCTGGGACAGACTCTATGGCTACACCTTC; CDR3: CASSPWDRLYGYTF
D: TRBD1; J: TRBJ1-2; size: -; V: TRBV5-1; DNA: TGCGCCAGCAGCTTGGCCGGTGGACAGGGAATCTATGGCTACACCTTC; CDR3: CASSLAGGQGIYGYTF
D: TRBD2; J: TRBJ2-1; size: -; V: TRBV9; DNA: TGTGCCAGCAGCGCCCTCCCCAGGACTAGCGGTTACAATGAGCAGTTCTTC; CDR3: CASSALPRTSGYNEQFF
D: TRBD2; J: TRBJ2-2; size: -; V: TRBV5-6; DNA: TGTGCCAGCAGCTTGTTTAGCGGGGGGAACACCGGGGAGCTGTTTTTT; CDR3: CASSLFSGGNTGELFF
D: TRBD1; J: TRBJ1-2; size: -; V: TRBV6-1; DNA: TGTGCCAGCAGTGATCGGGACAGGGCAAGTGGCTACACCTTC; CDR3: CASSDRDRASGYTF
D: TRBD2; J: TRBJ2-1; size: -; V: TRBV27; DNA: TGTGCCAGCAGTCCACTAGCGGGATCCTACAATGAGCAGTTCTTC; CDR3: CASSPLAGSYNEQFF
D: TRBD1; J: TRBJ1-2; size: few; V: TRBV29-1; DNA: TGCAGCGGCAGACAGGGATCTGGCTACACCTTC; CDR3: CSGRQGSGYTF
D: TRBD1; J: TRBJ2-7; size: -; V: TRBV7-8; DNA: TGTGCCAGCAGCTTAGGGACAGGGGGAAGCTACGAGCAGTACTTC; CDR3: CASSLGTGGSYEQYF
D: -; J: TRBJ1-2; size: -; V: TRBV6-6; DNA: TGTGCCAGCAGTTACCAGGGCCAGAGCTCCTATGGCTACACCTTC; CDR3: CASSYQGQSSYGYTF
D: -; J: TRBJ2-1; size: -; V: TRBV9; DNA: TGTGCCAGCAACAAGAGGGCCGACAATGAGCAGTTCTTC; CDR3: CASNKRADNEQFF
D: -; J: TRBJ2-1; size: -; V: TRBV6-5; DNA: TGTGCCAGCAGTTACCGCGGGAAGCGCAATGAGCAGTTCTTC; CDR3: CASSYRGKRNEQFF
D: -; J: TRBJ1-4; size: once; V: TRBV28; DNA: TGTGCCAGCAGGGCCGGACTTGGGTTTAGTGAAAAACTGTTTTTT; CDR3: CASRAGLGFSEKLFF
D: TRBD1; J: TRBJ1-2; size: -; V: TRBV28; DNA: TGTGCCAGTTATCAGGGGGTAGGTGGCTACACCTTC; CDR3: CASYQGVGGYTF
D: -; J: TRBJ2-3; size: many; V: TRBV5-4; DNA: TGTGCCAGCAGCTTACAGCCAGATACGCAGTATTTT; CDR3: CASSLQPDTQYF
D: -; J: TRBJ1-5; size: few; V: TRBV29-1; DNA: TGCAGCGTTGGCAGCGTTGGCCAGCCCCAGCATTTT; CDR3: CSVGSVGQPQHF
D: -; J: TRBJ1-1; size: -; V: TRBV5-4; DNA: TGTGCCAGCAGCGGTACGTTGTCAGGGATAAACACTGAAGCTTTCTTT; CDR3: CASSGTLSGINTEAFF
D: TRBD1; J: TRBJ2-2; size: -; V: TRBV29-1; DNA: TGCAGCGTTGAAGAAGCAGGGGGCTACGGGGAGCTGTTTTTT; CDR3: CSVEEAGGYGELFF
D: -; J: TRBJ2-7; size: -; V: TRBV13; DNA: TGTGCCAGCAGCCCAAAGGGGGACCGGCGCTCCTACGAGCAGTACTTC; CDR3: CASSPKGDRRSYEQYF